The next 21 T cell receptor beta chains were all read from a single sample in a study of control samples from healthy donors and cancer patients. Only in-frame clones appear in the TCRdb table, and some are missing; sequencing was by immunoSEQ multiplex PCR. This sample carries some 130,000 clones, 80% to 95% of them seen once, and the ten largest clones take around 2.1%. The sequenced material came from blood. These receptors were collected from a woman between 50 and 59 years old in good health.

The V call is TRBV27, the J call TRBJ2-1; D is uncertain. V gave up 3 bases and J gave up 8 bases, with 11 bases separating them. The germline V gene has CDR1 MNHEY and CDR2 SMNVEV (reference sequence). The CDR3 is 13 residues long. CDR3 in DNA: TGTGCCAGCAGTTTGTTAGCTAAGGATGAGCAGTTCTTC. Translation: CASSLLAKDEQFF.

The chain is built from TRBV11-2 and TRBJ2-1; D possibly corresponds to TRBD2 (6 bases). Germline V gene lookup returns CDR1 SGHAT and CDR2 FQNNGV. V was shortened by 0 bases and J by 9 bases, with 18 bases between the two germline ends. The CDR3 contains 16 residues. The CDR3 is CASSLDQDLTGGEQFF. CDR3 DNA: TGTGCCAGCAGCTTAGATCAGGACCTCACCGGGGGTGAGCAGTTCTTC.

The chain is built from TRBV28 and TRBJ2-7; D gene uncertain. Germline CDR1 is MDHEN and CDR2 is SYDVKM. The CDR3 has 12 residues. Trimming left V 3 bases short and J 4 bases short, with 7 bases between. The CDR3 nucleotides read TGTGCCAGCAGTTTGCCCGGATACGAGCAGTACTTC. This translates into CASSLPGYEQYF.

DNA of the CDR3: TGTGCCAGCAGATCTAGCGGGACTTTGGAGACCCAGTACTTC. It codes for CASRSSGTLETQYF. V usage is TRBV27 and J usage is TRBJ2-5; 9 bases are shared with TRBD2. Germline CDR1 is MNHEY and CDR2 is SMNVEV (reference sequence). The ends lost 6 bases at V and 5 bases at J; junction bases unmatched: 7. The CDR3 contains 14 residues.

Here the CDR3 DNA reads TGTGCCAGCAGCTTAGGGGGGGCAGATGGCTACACCTTC. As protein: CASSLGGADGYTF. The chain recombines TRBV11-2 with TRBJ1-2, with a weak D call TRBD1 (6 bases). The CDR3 spans 13 residues. The V gene lost 1 base and the J gene lost 6 bases, with 9 bases spanning the gap. Germline V gene sequence: CDR1 SGHAT, CDR2 FQNNGV.

V is TRBV6-5 and J is TRBJ1-6, with 10 nucleotides matching TRBD1. The CDR3 is 13 residues long. Looked up from germline, CDR1 is MNHEY and CDR2 is SVGAGI. Trimming cost V 6 bases and J 9 bases; bases outside gene matches: 2. The chain's CDR3 is CASSDRGLSPLHF. The CDR3 nucleotides are TGTGCCAGCAGCGACAGGGGGCTTTCACCCCTCCACTTT.

This clone was recorded once. The chain links TRBV10-3 to TRBJ2-3; 12 positions agree with TRBD1. J gave up 0 bases and V 4 bases, and 8 bases lay outside the gene matches. Germline V lookup: CDR1 ENHRY, CDR2 SYGVKD. The CDR3 loop spans 18 amino acids. The CDR3 DNA reads TGTGCCATCAGTGGGGGACAGGGGGCACGTAGAAGCACAGATACGCAGTATTTT. This encodes CAISGGQGARRSTDTQYF.

This chain joins TRBV11-1 and TRBJ1-1; D remains unclear. Germline CDR1 is SGHAT and CDR2 is FQDESV (reference sequence). The CDR3 sequence is 13 residues long. The V end lost 5 bases, the J end lost 2 bases, and 9 bases lay between the germline ends. The CDR3 sequence: CASSAHQNTEAFF. CDR3 nucleotides: TGTGCCAGCAGCGCCCACCAAAACACTGAAGCTTTCTTT.

J is TRBJ1-2 and V is TRBV7-2; a possible D gene is TRBD1 (6 bases). V was pared by 6 bases and J by 6 bases, with 11 bases between. CDR3 size: 12 residues. Germline assignment: CDR1 SGHTA and CDR2 FQGNSA. Written as DNA, the CDR3 is TGTGCCAGCAGTCGTCGGACAGATGGCTACACCTTC. Residues: CASSRRTDGYTF.

V usage is TRBV5-4 and J usage is TRBJ1-1; D might be TRBD1 (5 bases). CDR1 and CDR2 from the germline V gene are SGHNT and YYREEE (reference sequence). The CDR3 is made up of 14 amino acids. V gave up 0 bases and J gave up 9 bases, with 15 bases separating them. The CDR3 sequence is CASSLGQPSRKAFF. CDR3 nucleotides: TGTGCCAGCAGCTTGGGACAGCCTAGTCGAAAAGCTTTCTTT.

This chain connects TRBV6-1 to TRBJ2-2; the D is unclear. From germline, CDR1 is MNHNS and CDR2 SASEGT. V lost 2 bases and J 1 base, leaving 8 bases between the germline ends. The CDR3 has 15 residues. The CDR3 coding sequence is TGTGCCAGCAGTGAAAGCCCGGAGAACACCGGGGAGCTGTTTTTT. Translating gives CASSESPENTGELFF.

The chain joins TRBV27 to TRBJ1-1; a possible D gene is TRBD1 (5 bases). Trimming took 3 bases from V and 5 from J, leaving 13 bases between them. CDR3 length: 14 amino acids. Germline values: CDR1 MNHEY, CDR2 SMNVEV (reference sequence). CDR3 in DNA: TGTGCCAGCAGTTTGCGGGGGTTTGGGACTGAAGCTTTCTTT. As protein: CASSLRGFGTEAFF.

This chain uses TRBV27 with TRBJ2-2; 7 positions agree with TRBD1. The germline V gene has CDR1 MNHEY and CDR2 SMNVEV (reference sequence). This CDR3 comprises 15 residues. J was trimmed by 1 base and V by 7 bases; bases with no gene match: 6. CDR3 nucleotides: TGTGCCAGCACATCCGGGACAGTGAACACCGGGGAGCTGTTTTTT. Protein product: CASTSGTVNTGELFF.

This clone has a handful of counts. The chain joins TRBV19 to TRBJ1-1, with D maybe TRBD1 (6 bases). Germline loops: CDR1 LNHDA, CDR2 SQIVND (reference sequence). The CDR3 has 13 amino acids. The ends were cut back, 8 bases at V and 0 bases at J, with 10 bases in the middle. The chain's CDR3 is CASQDRLNTEAFF. CDR3 nucleotide sequence: TGTGCCAGTCAGGACAGACTGAACACTGAAGCTTTCTTT.

The chain couples TRBV28 to TRBJ2-1, with D unresolved. CDR1 MDHEN and CDR2 SYDVKM come from the germline V gene. The CDR3 consists of 11 residues. The V end lost 6 bases, the J end lost 10 bases, and 10 bases lay between the germline ends. CDR3 nucleotides: TGTGCCAGCAGGACGAGTCAGGAGCAGTTCTTC. Protein: CASRTSQEQFF. Complete variable domain (other parts from reference TRBV28 and TRBJ2-1): DVKVTQSSRYLVKRTGEKVFLECVQDMDHENMFWYRQDPGLGLRLIYFSYDVKMKEKGDIPEGYSVSREKKERFSLILESASTNQTSMYLCASRTSQEQFFGPGTRLTVL.

CDR3 nucleotide sequence: TGTGCCAGCAGTTTATGGAAGATGGACAGGGGGGCCGGGGAGCTGTTTTTT. It encodes CASSLWKMDRGAGELFF. The rearrangement links TRBV28 to TRBJ2-2; 10 nucleotides align to TRBD1. This CDR3 contains 17 residues. The germline CDR1 and CDR2 sequences are MDHEN and SYDVKM. With 0 bases clipped from V and 6 bases from J, the junction kept 7 bases outside the gene matches.

The chain recombines TRBV10-1 with TRBJ1-5, with D unclear. V shed 6 bases and J shed 9 bases, with 9 bases lying between them. Germline-derived CDR1 and CDR2 are WNHNN and SYGVQD (reference sequence). The CDR3 consists of 11 residues. CDR3 loop: CASRSAMPQHF. Here the CDR3 DNA reads TGCGCCAGCAGATCAGCCATGCCCCAGCATTTT.

CDR3 bases: TGTGCCAGCAGCTCACAGGGGACCTCTGGAAACACCATATATTTT. It yields the protein CASSSQGTSGNTIYF. This rearrangement joins TRBV7-6 to TRBJ1-3, with TRBD1 matching 7 bases. The CDR3 is made up of 15 amino acids. Per germline, CDR1 SGHVS and CDR2 FNYEAQ. The J segment lost 0 bases and the V segment lost 4 bases, leaving 3 bases of the junction unmatched.

The J gene is TRBJ1-5, the V gene TRBV6-1; perhaps TRBD1 as D (5 bases). Trimming removed 0 bases at V and 6 bases at J, with 6 bases between. CDR1 is MNHNS, CDR2 SASEGT, per germline. CDR3 length: 13 residues. The CDR3 reads CASSEAGVQPQHF. The CDR3 DNA reads TGTGCCAGCAGTGAAGCAGGGGTTCAGCCCCAGCATTTT.

The genes are TRBV6-5 and TRBJ1-3; D unclear. V was pared by 11 bases and J by 8 bases, with 19 bases between. CDR1 and CDR2 from the germline V gene are MNHEY and SVGAGI. CDR3 length equals 13 residues. CDR3 region: CAVHPRGGYTIYF. CDR3 DNA sequence: TGTGCCGTTCACCCCCGGGGTGGGTACACCATATATTTT.

The rearrangement uses TRBV12-3 or TRBV12-4 and TRBJ1-1, with unresolved D. Trimming cost V 6 bases and J 4 bases, with 9 bases left between them. CDR3 length: 12 residues. CDR3 loop: CASRLSSTEAFF. The CDR3 DNA is TGTGCCAGCAGATTAAGTAGCACTGAAGCTTTCTTT.